The T cell receptor (beta chain) described here comes from a study of cytomegalovirus exposure and HLA in healthy donors. A multiplex PCR was run with 60 Vbeta primers and 13 Jbeta primers. Sequencing was performed with immunoSEQ multiplex PCR; in TCRdb, only in-frame clones are kept and a portion is missing. The profile shows some 140,000 clones, about 82% of them singletons. Those who donated were healthy bone marrow donors. Per germline, CDR1 LNHDA and CDR2 SQIVND (reference sequence). Trimming removed 6 bases from V and 3 bases from J, with 9 bases in between. CDR3 length: 12 residues. The specimen was PBMCs. The clonotype comes from a female donor in good health and CMV-seropositive. The V gene is TRBV19, the J gene TRBJ2-7; no definite D call. CDR3 nucleotide sequence: TGTGCCAGTAGCCGTGGCAGCTACGAGCAGTACTTC. It encodes CASSRGSYEQYF.